One and the same sample provided the 32 T cell receptor beta chains below, sequenced in a study of beta chain features in type 1 diabetes. Whole-study results and caveats: Type 1 diabetes patients had TCRB CDR3s that were shorter (moderately but significantly so) in all four CD4+ subsets.

The isolated RNA, all of it, was reverse transcribed, so expressed TCRB transcripts were what got sequenced. Sequenced by immunoSEQ multiplex PCR; TCRdb stores in-frame clones only, minus some. Found here are around 280,000 clones, 14% to 15% of them singletons; the top ten hold about 0.014%. Their recognized antigens are unknown. Sequencing was done on a sample of naive CD4+ T cells from blood. The receptor set was obtained from a man aged 18-30 years with type 1 diabetes.

The sample holds a few counts of this clone. The chain couples TRBV6-5 to TRBJ2-2; D is unresolved. Per the germline V gene, CDR1 is MNHEY and CDR2 is SVGAGI. Trimming stripped 5 bases from V and 6 bases from J, with 10 bases between. The CDR3 extends over 13 amino acids. The CDR3 DNA follows: TGTGCCAGCAGTCAAGCGTGGCCCGGGGAGCTGTTTTTT. This codes for CASSQAWPGELFF.

This clone was seen more than once but under ten times. The chain joins TRBV25-1 to TRBJ1-5; 7 bases fit TRBD1. This CDR3 has 14 amino acids. The J segment lost 3 bases and the V segment lost 7 bases, leaving 6 bases of the junction unmatched. Germline V gene sequence: CDR1 MGHDK, CDR2 SYGVNS. The CDR3 loop reads CASIRDSDNQPQHF. DNA for the CDR3: TGTGCCAGCATTCGGGACAGCGACAATCAGCCCCAGCATTTT.

This clone was observed a handful of times. The chain joins TRBV7-2 to TRBJ1-6, with D perhaps matching TRBD1 (5 bases). CDR3 length equals 14 residues. Germline-derived CDR1 and CDR2 are SGHTA and FQGNSA. Trimming cost V 7 bases and J 9 bases, with 16 bases left between them. In DNA, the CDR3 is TGTGCCAGCACCCCCCACCAGGGTAGTTCACCCCTCCACTTT. It codes for CASTPHQGSSPLHF.

The V gene is TRBV6-5, the J gene TRBJ1-3; possibly TRBD1 for D (5 bases). Trimming took off 5 bases at V and 0 bases at J, with 11 bases between the two ends. Germline loops: CDR1 MNHEY, CDR2 SVGAGI. The CDR3 covers 15 residues. Here the CDR3 reads CASSTLDSSGNTIYF. CDR3 DNA: TGTGCCAGCAGTACCCTCGACAGCTCTGGAAACACCATATATTTT.

This clone turned up a few times. The chain has TRBV7-2 and TRBJ2-1, with TRBD2 matching 7 bases. V dropped 3 bases and J dropped 6; count of bases not matched to a gene: 5. From germline, CDR1 is SGHTA and CDR2 FQGNSA. This CDR3 has 14 residues. The CDR3 region is CASSFGGRANEQFF. The CDR3 nucleotides are TGTGCCAGCAGCTTTGGGGGGAGGGCCAATGAGCAGTTCTTC.

The J gene is TRBJ2-1, the V gene TRBV7-7, with 10 positions matching TRBD2. The CDR3 sequence is 14 residues long. Germline CDR1 and CDR2: SSHAT and FNYEAQ (reference sequence). With 5 bases clipped from V and 9 bases from J, the junction kept 7 bases outside the gene matches. The CDR3 sequence is CASSPQREGGEQFF. The CDR3 DNA reads as TGTGCCAGCAGCCCCCAGCGGGAGGGAGGTGAGCAGTTCTTC.

The sample holds a few counts of this clone. The chain combines TRBV29-1 with TRBJ2-1; possibly TRBD2 for D (5 bases). Germline V CDR1 and CDR2: SQVTM, ANQGSEA. The CDR3 contains 15 residues. V lost 5 bases, J lost 6 bases, and 20 bases lay in between. In nucleotides, the CDR3 is TGCAGCGTTATACCATGGACTTCTAAGTTCAATGAGCAGTTCTTC. It encodes CSVIPWTSKFNEQFF.

The rearrangement joins TRBV4-1 to TRBJ1-2, with D perhaps TRBD1 (5 bases). This CDR3 is 14 amino acids long. V was shortened by 4 bases and J by 4 bases, with 13 bases between the two germline ends. CDR1 is MGHRA and CDR2 is YSYEKL in the germline V gene. CDR3 bases: TGCGCCAGCAGCCCAGGGCAGCCGACCTATGGCTACACCTTC. It translates to CASSPGQPTYGYTF.

This clone has only a few counts. The chain uses TRBV7-8 and TRBJ2-7; 9 bases fit TRBD2. After removal of 1 base from V and 4 bases from J, the junction contained 8 bases not matched to a gene. There are 16 residues in the CDR3. Germline V gives CDR1 SGHVS, CDR2 FQNEAQ. CDR3 loop: CASSLGPSGIGYEQYF. The DNA for the CDR3 is TGTGCCAGCAGCTTAGGCCCTAGCGGGATAGGTTACGAGCAGTACTTC.

This clone occurred a few times. V gene TRBV9 combines with J gene TRBJ2-2; tentatively, D is TRBD2 (6 bases). V lost 4 bases and J lost 7, with 17 bases in between. This CDR3 has 15 residues. The germline V gene encodes CDR1 SGDLS and CDR2 YYNGEE. CDR3 nucleotides: TGTGCCAGCAGCCCCCGGGTCGGTAGCGGCGGGGAGCTGTTTTTT. The encoded protein is CASSPRVGSGGELFF.

This chain connects TRBV2 to TRBJ1-1; D ambiguous. Germline V gene sequence: CDR1 SNHLY, CDR2 FYNNEI. V shed 6 bases and J shed 7 bases, with 18 bases lying between them. This CDR3 region has 14 residues. CDR3 DNA: TGTGCCAGCAGGACTCCCCCCTTGGGTGTTGAAGCTTTCTTT. Translation gives CASRTPPLGVEAFF. Drawing the rest from reference TRBV2 and TRBJ1-1, the complete variable domain is EPEVTQTPSHQVTQMGQEVILRCVPISNHLYFYWYRQILGQKVEFLVSFYNNEISEKSEIFDDQFSVERPDGSNFTLKIRSTKLEDSAMYFCASRTPPLGVEAFFGQGTRLTVV.

This clone showed up just a few times. The chain is built from TRBV18 and TRBJ1-3; D remains ambiguous. Germline V lookup: CDR1 KGHSH, CDR2 LQKENI. V lost 2 bases, J lost 2 bases, and 13 bases lay in between. CDR3 length: 16 amino acids. The CDR3 is CASSPSTGNPGNTIYF. CDR3 DNA: TGTGCCAGCTCACCATCTACGGGTAACCCTGGAAACACCATATATTTT.

The chain recombines TRBV2 with TRBJ2-2; 8 bases are a match to TRBD2. The CDR3 spans 15 residues. Germline V CDR1 and CDR2: SNHLY, FYNNEI. Trimming at V came to 7 bases and at J to 0 bases, leaving 4 bases not matched to a gene. CDR3 nucleotide sequence: TGTGCCAGCACCGGACTAGCAGCGAACACCGGGGAGCTGTTTTTT. Translated, it gives CASTGLAANTGELFF.

This clone has just one count. The rearrangement links TRBV11-2 to TRBJ1-2; TRBD1 matches at 8 bases. Germline CDR1 reads SGHAT; CDR2 reads FQNNGV. This CDR3 has 15 residues. The V gene end was trimmed by 1 base and the J gene end by 4 bases; junction bases not matched to a gene: 5. In DNA form, the CDR3 reads TGTGCCAGCAGCTTAGTTGGGACAGGACCCTATGGCTACACCTTC. This encodes CASSLVGTGPYGYTF.

The genes are TRBV5-4 and TRBJ2-7, with 8 bases aligning to TRBD2. CDR3 size: 15 residues. The junction had 7 bases not matched to a gene; V was cut back by 0 bases and J by 5 bases. In germline, CDR1 is SGHNT, CDR2 YYREEE (reference sequence). CDR3 amino acids: CASSLAGGFPNEQYF. In DNA, the CDR3 is TGTGCCAGCAGCTTGGCGGGAGGGTTTCCAAACGAGCAGTACTTC. Looking up the rest from reference TRBV5-4 and TRBJ2-7 gives the full variable domain: ETGVTQSPTHLIKTRGQQVTLRCSSQSGHNTVSWYQQALGQGPQFIFQYYREEENGRGNFPPRFSGLQFPNYSSELNVNALELDDSALYLCASSLAGGFPNEQYFGPGTRLTVT.

The V call is TRBV28, the J call TRBJ2-4; 9 nucleotides line up with TRBD1. Germline V gene lookup returns CDR1 MDHEN and CDR2 SYDVKM. There are 14 residues in the CDR3. The junction had 1 base not matched to a gene; V was cut back by 6 bases and J by 1 base. The DNA of the CDR3 is TGTGCCAGCAGACAGGGGGCGGCCAAAAACATTCAGTACTTC. Residues: CASRQGAAKNIQYF.

This clone was recorded a few times. The chain uses TRBV27 and TRBJ1-2; D is possibly TRBD1 (5 bases). The germline V gene has CDR1 MNHEY and CDR2 SMNVEV (reference sequence). Trimming took 2 bases from V and 7 from J, leaving 8 bases between them. CDR3 length: 12 amino acids. The CDR3 bases are TGTGCCAGCAGTTTACAGGGCAGTGGCTACACCTTC. Its translation: CASSLQGSGYTF.

The genes are TRBV7-2 and TRBJ1-2; weak D call: TRBD1 (5 bases). Trimming removed 2 bases at V and 5 bases at J, with 12 bases between. Germline V gives CDR1 SGHTA, CDR2 FQGNSA. The CDR3 is 14 amino acids. Here the CDR3 reads CASSLQRQFYGYTF. The CDR3 DNA is TGTGCCAGCAGCTTACAGAGACAGTTTTATGGCTACACCTTC.

The chain carries TRBV29-1 and TRBJ2-5; D gene ambiguous. CDR3 length equals 13 residues. Trimming removed 6 bases at V and 3 bases at J, with 14 bases between. The germline V gene encodes CDR1 SQVTM and CDR2 ANQGSEA. The CDR3 reads CSVLGAGKETQYF. The DNA for the CDR3 is TGCAGCGTCCTTGGCGCAGGAAAAGAGACCCAGTACTTC.

This chain links TRBV30 with TRBJ1-5, with D unresolved. The V end was cut by 2 bases, the J end by 0 bases, with 8 bases between. The CDR3 is 14 residues long. From germline, CDR1 is GTSNPN and CDR2 SVGIG (reference sequence). The chain's CDR3 is CAWSSGDSNQPQHF. CDR3 coding DNA: TGTGCCTGGAGTTCCGGGGATAGCAATCAGCCCCAGCATTTT.

V gene TRBV18 combines with J gene TRBJ2-7; D ambiguous. Per the germline V gene, CDR1 is KGHSH and CDR2 is LQKENI. Trimming took off 3 bases at V and 7 bases at J, with 10 bases between the two ends. This CDR3 comprises 12 residues. CDR3 sequence reads: CASSPGLDEQYF. The CDR3 DNA is TGTGCCAGCTCACCGGGCTTGGATGAGCAGTACTTC.

This clone was found a few times. The chain employs TRBV2 and TRBJ1-2; D may be TRBD1 (6 bases). Looked up from germline, CDR1 is SNHLY and CDR2 is FYNNEI. The CDR3 runs 13 residues. Trimming pared 0 bases from V and 8 bases from J, leaving 10 bases between. The CDR3 DNA sequence: TGTGCCAGCAGTGAAGCGGGGGCTGGCGGCTACACCTTC. It is translated as CASSEAGAGGYTF.

The chain employs TRBV5-1 and TRBJ1-2, with D maybe TRBD1 (6 bases). The CDR3 length is 15 residues. Trimming removed 4 bases at V and 4 bases at J, with 17 bases between. Germline CDR1 reads SGHRS; CDR2 reads YFSETQ. Written as DNA, the CDR3 is TGCGCCAGCAGCCACAGGGTTTTCGACCCCTATGGCTACACCTTC. It yields the protein CASSHRVFDPYGYTF.

The V and J genes are TRBV11-3 and TRBJ2-5; 10 positions agree with TRBD2. V lost 5 bases, J lost 2 bases, and 5 bases stayed unmatched. CDR3 size: 15 residues. Looked up from germline, CDR1 is SGHNT and CDR2 is YENEEA. CDR3 residues: CASSLRTSGQETQYF. In DNA form, the CDR3 reads TGTGCCAGCAGCCTAAGGACTAGCGGTCAAGAGACCCAGTACTTC.

The chain uses TRBV11-2 and TRBJ2-3; 9 bases map to TRBD2. CDR1 and CDR2 from the germline V gene are SGHAT and FQNNGV. The CDR3 contains 16 residues. V shed 7 bases and J 6 bases; nucleotides not matched to a gene: 14. The CDR3 sequence is CASTAGRLAGTDTQYF. The CDR3 DNA reads TGTGCCAGCACCGCTGGGAGGCTAGCGGGGACGGATACGCAGTATTTT.

This clone has more than one count but fewer than ten. V usage is TRBV5-1 and J usage is TRBJ2-1; maybe TRBD1 (6 bases). The germline gives CDR1 SGHRS, CDR2 YFSETQ. V lost 7 bases to trimming and J lost 4 bases, with 18 bases between them. The CDR3 sequence is 15 residues long. The CDR3 sequence is CASASRGLHYNEQFF. The DNA of the CDR3 is TGCGCCAGCGCTTCCAGGGGTCTCCATTACAATGAGCAGTTCTTC.

The rearrangement links TRBV30 to TRBJ2-3; a weak D match, TRBD2 (5 bases). Trimming removed 0 bases at V and 6 bases at J, with 10 bases between. CDR3 length: 13 amino acids. Per the germline V gene, CDR1 is GTSNPN and CDR2 is SVGIG (reference sequence). DNA for the CDR3: TGTGCCTGGAGTGTGAGACTACGGGATACGCAGTATTTT. Translation: CAWSVRLRDTQYF.

This clone was detected a few times. The rearrangement uses TRBV5-5 and TRBJ2-7, with unresolved D. CDR1 SGHKS and CDR2 YYEKEE come from the germline V gene (reference sequence). CDR3 length: 11 amino acids. The germline V and J ends were trimmed by 1 base and 7 bases, with 6 bases remaining between them. DNA of the CDR3: TGTGCCAGCAGCTTGTCCAGGGAGCAGTACTTC. Translation: CASSLSREQYF.

The chain couples TRBV7-2 to TRBJ2-3; 9 bases line up with TRBD2. J gave up 6 bases and V 5 bases, and 12 bases lay outside the gene matches. The V gene's germline CDR1 is SGHTA and CDR2 FQGNSA. The CDR3 has 16 residues. As DNA, the CDR3 is TGTGCCAGCAGCCCCCGGCGGGGGGGCAGGAGGGATACGCAGTATTTT. Its protein is CASSPRRGGRRDTQYF.

This clone was counted a few times. V is TRBV30 and J is TRBJ1-2; maybe TRBD1 (6 bases). The CDR3 is 15 amino acids. The germline V gene encodes CDR1 GTSNPN and CDR2 SVGIG (reference sequence). Trimming left V 3 bases short and J 8 bases short, with 22 bases between. DNA of the CDR3: TGTGCCTGGAGATCCCTGGTAACAGGGTCTCGAGGCTACACCTTC. Its protein product is CAWRSLVTGSRGYTF.

The chain has TRBV14 and TRBJ2-1; D might be TRBD2 (5 bases). Trimming left V 1 base short and J 2 bases short, with 12 bases between. The CDR3 is 16 residues long. Germline V CDR1 and CDR2: SGHDN, FVKESK. The CDR3 reads CASSQVSGSAYNEQFF. The DNA of the CDR3 is TGTGCCAGCAGCCAAGTGAGCGGAAGCGCCTACAATGAGCAGTTCTTC. The variable domain in full, with the rest retrieved from reference TRBV14 and TRBJ2-1, is EAGVTQFPSHSVIEKGQTVTLRCDPISGHDNLYWYRRVMGKEIKFLLHFVKESKQDESGMPNNRFLAERTGGTYSTLKVQPAELEDSGVYFCASSQVSGSAYNEQFFGPGTRLTVL.

This chain connects TRBV7-2 to TRBJ1-1; D is undetermined. Germline V lookup: CDR1 SGHTA, CDR2 FQGNSA. The V gene lost 1 base and the J gene lost 0 bases, with 9 bases spanning the gap. This CDR3 has 15 amino acids. The CDR3 nucleotides are TGTGCCAGCAGCTTAGGGACGGGAATGAACACTGAAGCTTTCTTT. This encodes CASSLGTGMNTEAFF.